This TCR beta chain was documented in a study of blood T cells in healthy people across ages. Study observations and caveats: Naive CD4+ cells and diversity were both higher in long-lived donors than in aged donors.

A remark on this clonotype: Its antigen is not identified.

Looked up from germline, CDR1 is MNHEY and CDR2 is SMNVEV (reference sequence). The V end lost 0 bases, the J end lost 4 bases, and 15 bases lay between the germline ends. The length of the CDR3 is 16 residues. A second PCR of about 7 to 12 cycles used a sample-barcoded 5' primer and a J-beta primer mix. A minimum of 2.5 million CDR3-containing paired-end reads was obtained for each sample. MiXCR, applied by TCRdb to the 5' RACE reads, yields one record per CDR3 protein. Of over 1,500,000 distinct CDR3 sequences in the sample, around 48% were seen once. Material: blood. The chain combines TRBV27 with TRBJ2-5; D is uncertain. The source is a middle-aged woman in good health. CDR3 nucleotide sequence: TGTGCCAGCAGTTTATCGGTCCGCTATAGCCCAGAGACCCAGTACTTC. This gives the protein CASSLSVRYSPETQYF.